This T cell receptor (beta chain) was observed in a study of cytomegalovirus exposure and HLA in healthy donors. About this clone itself: Antigen: not known.

Findings and caveats of the study: Across donors, presence/absence analyses took sequencing depth to be roughly uniform.

With 60 Vbeta and 13 Jbeta primers, the PCR was carried out. TCRdb's table, derived via immunoSEQ multiplex PCR, lists solely in-frame clones and lacks some. The repertoire holds 200,000 or so clones, with 76% as singletons. Trimming cost V 8 bases and J 4 bases, with 9 bases left between them. This CDR3 contains 12 residues. Looked up from germline, CDR1 is MGHRA and CDR2 is YSYEKL. All the people who gave samples were healthy bone marrow donors. The source of this sequence is a man younger than 35 in good health and CMV-seronegative. Sequencing was performed on PBMCs. The gene calls are TRBV4-1 and TRBJ2-1, with unresolved D. The CDR3 sequence: CASGVGYNEQFF. DNA of the CDR3: TGCGCCAGCGGAGTTGGGTACAATGAGCAGTTCTTC.